The entry that follows covers one TCR beta chain sequence. The germline gives CDR1 SQVTM, CDR2 ANQGSEA. There are 13 residues in the CDR3. Trimming stripped 7 bases from V and 8 bases from J, with 20 bases between. Naivety among CD8 cells was defined by CD45RO negativity and positive CCR7 selection, thereby excluding terminally differentiated effector memory CD45RA+ cells. This entry is derived from a study of shared clonotypes between healthy human individuals. Sequencing used immunoSEQ multiplex PCR; TCRdb keeps in-frame clones, though not all of them. The sample consists of around 1.9 million clones, 93% of them appearing once.

The sample was naive CD8+ T cells from PBMCs. The sequence derives from a young man in good health. Some clones in this sample may be carry-over from other donors' samples. The chain links TRBV29-1 to TRBJ1-2; D remains unclear. The CDR3 coding sequence is TGCAGCGCATCCTCCCCTTTGGCGCTAGGCTACACCTTC. Its protein product is CSASSPLALGYTF.